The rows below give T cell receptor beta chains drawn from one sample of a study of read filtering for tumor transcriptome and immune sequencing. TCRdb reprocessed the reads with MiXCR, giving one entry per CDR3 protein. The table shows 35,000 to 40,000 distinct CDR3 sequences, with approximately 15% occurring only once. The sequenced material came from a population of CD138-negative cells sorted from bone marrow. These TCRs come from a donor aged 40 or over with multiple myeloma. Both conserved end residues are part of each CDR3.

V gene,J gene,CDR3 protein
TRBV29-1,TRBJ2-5,CSVGVEFGTQYF
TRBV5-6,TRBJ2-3,CASSLLGGDSTDTQYF
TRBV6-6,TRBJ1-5,CASSNNNQPQHF
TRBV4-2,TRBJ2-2,CASSQLGEGTGELFF
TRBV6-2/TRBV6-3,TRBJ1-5,CASSPLGGRGPQHF
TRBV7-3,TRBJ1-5,CASSASRQERHGQPQHF
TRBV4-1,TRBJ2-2,CASSHTAFTGELFF
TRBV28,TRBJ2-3,CASSPSSGGLSTGTQYF
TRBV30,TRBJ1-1,CAWSPPGLDAEAFF
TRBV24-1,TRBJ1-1,CATRGQGATEAFF
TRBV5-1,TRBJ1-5,CASRYRRQGSNQPQHF
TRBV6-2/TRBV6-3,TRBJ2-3,CASTSGGLSTDTQYF
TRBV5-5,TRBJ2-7,CASSRDRGHTASYEQYF
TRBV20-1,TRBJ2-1,CSARLLGLLGNEQFF
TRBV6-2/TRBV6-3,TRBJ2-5,CAISPGLTTRETQYF
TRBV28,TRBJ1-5,CASSFPPGRGIHQPQHF
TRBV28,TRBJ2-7,CASSSPERGWWQYF
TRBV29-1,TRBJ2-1,CSVVKGLNEQFF
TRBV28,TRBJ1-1,CASRGHGHMNTEAFF
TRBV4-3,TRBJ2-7,CAGSQDGGGRIWEQYF
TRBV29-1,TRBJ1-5,CSVADRQDQPQHF
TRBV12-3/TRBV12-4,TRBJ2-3,CASSPRTGGDTQYF
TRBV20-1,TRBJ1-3,CSATDRATSGNTIYF
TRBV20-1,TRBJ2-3,CSAHRTGMPDTQYF
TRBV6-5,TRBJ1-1,CASSYPGGEAFF
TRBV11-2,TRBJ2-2,CASSLDLGSTGELFF
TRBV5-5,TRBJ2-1,CASSLVRGRDEQFF
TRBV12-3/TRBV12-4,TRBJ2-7,CASSLRDRGYEQYF
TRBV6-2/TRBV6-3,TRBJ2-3,CASSYVRGYTQYF
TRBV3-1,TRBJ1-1,CASRPPGGQNTEAFF
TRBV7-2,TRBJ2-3,CASSLGRLDTQYF
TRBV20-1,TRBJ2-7,CSARDARGYEQYF